Listed here are 12 T cell receptor beta chains from one sample, sequenced in a study of Ad26.COV2.S vaccination and SARS-CoV-2 variants. Treatment meaning: roughly 19 received Ad26.COV2.S at low or high dose, single or two shots; about 5 received placebo; per-sample allocation not given. Specimen acquisition occurred on day 63 following the initial vaccine or placebo injection. Here immunoSEQ multiplex PCR was the method, and the copy in TCRdb shows in-frame clones only, minus some. The profile shows some 390,000 clones, about 89% of them singletons. The sequencing here drew on peripheral blood, taken in a trial of Ad26.COV2.S vaccine versus placebo. Every receptor here comes from a person between 18 and 59 years old who received the Ad26.COV2.S COVID-19 vaccine or a placebo.

The J gene is TRBJ2-5, the V gene TRBV12-3 or TRBV12-4; D gene uncertain. This CDR3 is 13 amino acids long. The V gene lost 3 bases and the J gene lost 3 bases, with 8 bases spanning the gap. CDR3 DNA sequence: TGTGCCAGCAGTTTCGACTGGAAAGAGACCCAGTACTTC. Its protein is CASSFDWKETQYF.

This clone appeared once. A junction end diverges from the germline sequence, so it may reflect a read error. CDR3 residues: CASSSTNNRWRNF. Here the CDR3 DNA reads TGTGCCAGCAGTTCCACCAATAACCGCTGGAGGAACTTC. The chain has TRBV12-3 or TRBV12-4 and TRBJ1-2; D remains unclear. The CDR3 runs to 13 residues.

This chain's CDR3 is CASSQDSSGGSSYNEQFF. In DNA, the CDR3 is TGTGCCAGCAGCCAAGATTCTAGCGGGGGCAGCTCCTACAATGAGCAGTTCTTC. The chain has TRBV4-2 and TRBJ2-1, with 10 bases that match TRBD2. V trimming: 0 bases; J trimming: 0 bases; junction bases outside the gene matches: 5. This CDR3 is 18 amino acids long. Germline V gives CDR1 LGHNA, CDR2 YNFKEQ.

This clone was seen once. J is TRBJ1-2 and V is TRBV12-3 or TRBV12-4; D uncertain. The CDR3 has 13 amino acids. Trimming shortened V by 6 bases and J by 4 bases, and 12 bases separated the two germline ends. The CDR3 protein is CASSSPDGYGYTF. CDR3 bases: TGTGCCAGCAGCTCACCCGATGGCTATGGCTACACCTTC.

V usage is TRBV6-1 and J usage is TRBJ2-5, with TRBD2 identical over 13 bases. The V segment lost 4 bases and the J segment 2 bases; nucleotides outside the gene matches: 7. This CDR3 region has 17 residues. In germline, CDR1 is MNHNS, CDR2 SASEGT. The CDR3 DNA sequence: TGTGCCAGCAGTGCGACTAGCGGGAGGATGGGGCAAGAGACCCAGTACTTC. Protein sequence: CASSATSGRMGQETQYF.

This chain uses TRBV9 with TRBJ1-2; D remains unclear. Germline values: CDR1 SGDLS, CDR2 YYNGEE. Trimming took off 2 bases at V and 2 bases at J, with 10 bases between the two ends. This CDR3 comprises 14 residues. CDR3 coding DNA: TGTGCCAGCAGCGTGGGAGGGATAAACTATGGCTACACCTTC. Its protein is CASSVGGINYGYTF. Full variable domain (outside the CDR3, taken from reference TRBV9 and TRBJ1-2): DSGVTQTPKHLITATGQRVTLRCSPRSGDLSVYWYQQSLDQGLQFLIQYYNGEERAKGNILERFSAQQFPDLHSELNLSSLELGDSALYFCASSVGGINYGYTFGSGTRLTVV.

This clone has a single count. The rearrangement links TRBV18 to TRBJ1-2; 8 nucleotides align to TRBD1. The CDR3 loop spans 14 amino acids. J gave up 5 bases and V 2 bases, and 4 bases lay outside the gene matches. From germline, CDR1 is KGHSH and CDR2 LQKENI. DNA of the CDR3: TGTGCCAGCTCACCATGGACAGGGAGGTATGGCTACACCTTC. Its translation is CASSPWTGRYGYTF.

This sequence joins TRBV3-1 (or the pseudogene TRBV3-2) and TRBJ2-1; tentatively, D is TRBD2 (6 bases). The CDR3 length is 15 residues. Germline V gene sequence: CDR1 LGHDT, CDR2 YNNKEL (reference sequence). V was cut by 0 bases and J by 8 bases, with 14 bases left in between. The CDR3 loop is CASSQEASEADEQFF. In DNA, the CDR3 is TGTGCCAGCAGCCAAGAGGCTAGCGAGGCCGATGAGCAGTTCTTC.

The chain has TRBV2 and TRBJ2-2, with TRBD2 identical over 9 bases. Per germline, CDR1 SNHLY and CDR2 FYNNEI. The CDR3 spans 17 residues. V trimming: 4 bases; J trimming: 4 bases; junction bases outside the gene matches: 10. Written as DNA, the CDR3 is TGTGCCAGCAGTGTTGGTGCGGGAGGGGTCGGCACCGGGGAGCTGTTTTTT. It translates to CASSVGAGGVGTGELFF.

V usage is TRBV18 and J usage is TRBJ1-5; tentatively, D is TRBD1 (5 bases). The CDR3 runs to 14 residues. The V and J ends lost 4 bases and 1 base respectively, with 8 bases between them. Germline CDR1 reads KGHSH; CDR2 reads LQKENI. The CDR3 nucleotides are TGTGCCAGCTCACTCAGACAGAGCAATCAGCCCCAGCATTTT. This sequence encodes CASSLRQSNQPQHF. Full variable domain (outside the CDR3, taken from reference TRBV18 and TRBJ1-5): NAGVMQNPRHLVRRRGQEARLRCSPMKGHSHVYWYRQLPEEGLKFMVYLQKENIIDESGMPKERFSAEFPKEGPSILRIQQVVRGDSAAYFCASSLRQSNQPQHFGDGTRLSIL.

This sequence joins TRBV10-3 and TRBJ1-3; possibly TRBD1 for D (6 bases). The germline V gene has CDR1 ENHRY and CDR2 SYGVKD. This CDR3 is built from 15 residues. The V and J ends lost 8 bases and 2 bases respectively, with 16 bases between them. CDR3 amino acids: CAIQRKSGAGNTIYF. The CDR3, as DNA: TGTGCCATCCAAAGGAAGTCAGGGGCTGGAAACACCATATATTTT.

The V call is TRBV19, the J call TRBJ2-2; 10 nucleotides line up with TRBD2. V was pared by 6 bases and J by 6 bases, with 4 bases of the junction left unmatched. The CDR3 is 14 amino acids. CDR1 and CDR2 (germline): LNHDA, SQIVND (reference sequence). In DNA, the CDR3 is TGTGCCAGTAGCGGGGGACTAGCGCCCGGGGAGCTGTTTTTT. Its translation is CASSGGLAPGELFF.